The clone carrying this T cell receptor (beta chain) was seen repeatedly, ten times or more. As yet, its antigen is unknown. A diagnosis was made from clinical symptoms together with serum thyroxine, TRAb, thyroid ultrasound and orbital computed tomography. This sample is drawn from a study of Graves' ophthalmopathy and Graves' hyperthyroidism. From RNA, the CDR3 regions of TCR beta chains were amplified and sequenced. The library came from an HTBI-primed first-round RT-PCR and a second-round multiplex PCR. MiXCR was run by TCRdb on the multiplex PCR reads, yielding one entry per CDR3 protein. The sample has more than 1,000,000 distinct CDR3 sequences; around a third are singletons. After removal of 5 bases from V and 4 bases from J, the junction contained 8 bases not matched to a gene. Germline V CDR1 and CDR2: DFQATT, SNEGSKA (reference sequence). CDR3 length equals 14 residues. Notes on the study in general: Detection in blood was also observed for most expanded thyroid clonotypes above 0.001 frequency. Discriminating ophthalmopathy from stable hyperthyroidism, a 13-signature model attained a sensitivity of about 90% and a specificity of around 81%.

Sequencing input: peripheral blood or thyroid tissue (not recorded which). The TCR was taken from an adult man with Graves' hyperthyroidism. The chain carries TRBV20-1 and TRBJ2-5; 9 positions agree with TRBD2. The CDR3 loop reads CSAGGAGGSETQYF. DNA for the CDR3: TGCAGTGCTGGGGGAGCGGGGGGCTCAGAGACCCAGTACTTC.